The text below deals with one T cell receptor (beta chain). The source of the sample is a study of blood T cells in healthy people across ages. A second PCR, run for roughly 7 to 12 cycles, used a sample-barcoded 5' primer plus a J-beta primer mix. TCRdb used MiXCR to reprocess the 5' RACE reads, holding one entry per CDR3 protein. The table includes 1.5 million to 2 million distinct CDR3 sequences, about 28% detected once. Every donor provided roughly 10 milliliters of peripheral blood. CDR1 is SGDLS, CDR2 YYNGEE, per germline. V gave up 4 bases and J gave up 4 bases; unmatched junction bases: 16. The CDR3 runs to 18 residues.

J is TRBJ2-1 and V is TRBV9; the match to TRBD1 covers 8 bases. Sequencing used blood. This TCR came from a woman under 40 in good health. The CDR3 DNA follows: TGTGCCAGCAGCTTCTCCTCCCAAGTCAGGGGGCGATACAATGAGCAGTTCTTC. It codes for CASSFSSQVRGRYNEQFF.